These 19 T cell receptor beta chains share one sample of origin, sequenced in a study of a mutant IDH1 vaccine in newly diagnosed glioma. Sequenced by immunoSEQ multiplex PCR; TCRdb stores in-frame clones only, minus some. The sample yields 110,000 or so clones, roughly 90% seen once. Regarding time point: week 11, during vaccination. Every vaccination contained 300 ug of the mutant IDH1 20-mer peptide and was paired with topical imiquimod. No antigen is known for these receptors. The sample here was PBMCs, taken from a glioma patient whose treatment included an IDH1 peptide vaccine. These receptors came from a woman aged 50 to 60 with glioma.

V and J are TRBV10-3 and TRBJ2-2, with 8 positions matching TRBD2. Germline V gene data show CDR1 as ENHRY and CDR2 as SYGVKD. Losses at the gene ends were 3 bases for V and 7 bases for J; bases not matched to a gene: 7. The CDR3 has 15 residues. Written as DNA, the CDR3 is TGTGCCATCAGTGATGGGGCGGGAGGCGGCGGGGAGCTGTTTTTT. This encodes CAISDGAGGGGELFF.

This clone has only a few counts. The genes are TRBV30 and TRBJ1-1; TRBD1 aligns across 7 bases. The CDR3 spans 15 residues. J lost 4 bases, V lost 2 bases, and 10 bases had no gene match. Germline V gene sequence: CDR1 GTSNPN, CDR2 SVGIG (reference sequence). The chain's CDR3 is CAWSPGGTAATEAFF. The CDR3 DNA sequence: TGTGCCTGGAGTCCCGGGGGGACAGCCGCCACTGAAGCTTTCTTT.

The chain is built from TRBV27 and TRBJ2-2, with 14 bases lining up with TRBD2. The ends lost 4 bases at V and 10 bases at J; junction bases unmatched: 11. CDR1 is MNHEY, CDR2 SMNVEV, per germline (reference sequence). The CDR3 has 17 amino acids. The CDR3 region has the DNA TGTGCCAGCAGTTCCCACGGGACTAGCGGGAGAAAGCAGGAGCTGTTTTTT. Encoded protein: CASSSHGTSGRKQELFF.

This clone was seen more than once but under ten times. V usage is TRBV2 and J usage is TRBJ2-7; 9 nucleotides line up with TRBD1. J gave up 3 bases and V 8 bases, and 8 bases lay outside the gene matches. Germline CDR1 reads SNHLY; CDR2 reads FYNNEI. CDR3 size: 14 residues. The CDR3 nucleotides read TGTGCCAGCGTGGGACAGGGCGTCATCTACGAGCAGTACTTC. This codes for CASVGQGVIYEQYF.

This clone turned up a few times. This chain joins TRBV28 and TRBJ2-2; 16 nucleotides line up with TRBD2. The germline CDR1 and CDR2 sequences are MDHEN and SYDVKM. The CDR3 is 19 residues long. With 6 bases clipped from V and 1 base from J, the junction kept 8 bases outside the gene matches. The CDR3 nucleotides are TGTGCCAGCAGCTTCGCCGGGACTAGCGGGAGGGTGAACACCGGGGAGCTGTTTTTT. As protein: CASSFAGTSGRVNTGELFF.

The chain couples TRBV6-6 to TRBJ1-1; the D is unclear. Per germline, CDR1 MNHNY and CDR2 SVGAGI (reference sequence). This CDR3 comprises 13 residues. The V end lost 0 bases, the J end lost 4 bases, and 6 bases lay between the germline ends. The CDR3 loop is CASSYSKGTEAFF. The CDR3 bases are TGTGCCAGCAGTTACTCGAAAGGCACTGAAGCTTTCTTT.

The rearrangement uses TRBV5-1 and TRBJ2-5, with 11 nucleotides matching TRBD1. The assigned J gene may be wrong: the sequence end matches TRBJ2-7 better. The CDR3 is 16 amino acids. Germline CDR1 and CDR2: SGHRS and YFSETQ. CDR3: CASSSDRGRTLYEQYF. CDR3 coding DNA: TGCGCCAGCAGCTCGGACAGGGGGCGGACCCTCTACGAGCAGTACTTC.

The rearrangement uses TRBV30 and TRBJ2-7; D is unclear. The CDR3 is made up of 13 amino acids. Germline V gene sequence: CDR1 GTSNPN, CDR2 SVGIG (reference sequence). Trimming pared 3 bases from V and 6 bases from J, leaving 15 bases between. The CDR3 here is CAWSLRPTSEQYF. DNA for the CDR3: TGTGCCTGGAGCCTACGGCCCACCAGCGAGCAGTACTTC.

The chain recombines TRBV9 with TRBJ2-2, with 8 bases that match TRBD1. Germline V CDR1 and CDR2: SGDLS, YYNGEE. CDR3 length: 16 residues. Trimming at V came to 0 bases and at J to 6 bases, leaving 7 bases not matched to a gene. Written as DNA, the CDR3 is TGTGCCAGCAGCGTAGCTGGGGCCAGGGGGCCCGGGGAGCTGTTTTTT. It codes for CASSVAGARGPGELFF.

The chain carries TRBV2 and TRBJ2-1; TRBD1 is a possible D gene (6 bases). Germline assignment: CDR1 SNHLY and CDR2 FYNNEI. The CDR3 is 15 residues long. The V end was cut by 7 bases, the J end by 0 bases, with 13 bases between. DNA of the CDR3: TGTGCCAGCACTCCGGACAGCAGCTCCTACAATGAGCAGTTCTTC. Translating gives CASTPDSSSYNEQFF.

This clone appeared once. The chain uses TRBV6-5 and TRBJ2-7; perhaps TRBD1 as D (6 bases). Trimming stripped 2 bases from V and 2 bases from J, with 10 bases between. CDR3 length: 14 amino acids. Germline V gene sequence: CDR1 MNHEY, CDR2 SVGAGI. The CDR3 nucleotides are TGTGCCAGCAGTTACCAGGGGCCCGCCTACGAGCAGTACTTC. It specifies CASSYQGPAYEQYF.

J is TRBJ1-1 and V is TRBV7-9, with TRBD1 identical over 7 bases. V trimming: 7 bases; J trimming: 1 base; junction bases outside the gene matches: 3. This CDR3 contains 13 residues. The germline gives CDR1 SEHNR, CDR2 FQNEAQ (reference sequence). CDR3 region: CASKGQRNTEAFF. The CDR3 coding sequence is TGTGCCAGCAAGGGACAGAGGAACACTGAAGCTTTCTTT. Filled out from reference TRBV7-9 and TRBJ1-1, the complete variable domain reads DTGVSQNPRHKITKRGQNVTFRCDPISEHNRLYWYRQTLGQGPEFLTYFQNEAQLEKSRLLSDRFSAERPKGSFSTLEIQRTEQGDSAMYLCASKGQRNTEAFFGQGTRLTVV.

This chain uses TRBV5-6 with TRBJ1-2, with D unresolved. The ends were cut back, 5 bases at V and 6 bases at J, with 14 bases in the middle. There are 13 residues in the CDR3. Germline V gene sequence: CDR1 SGHDT, CDR2 YYEEEE. DNA of the CDR3: TGTGCCAGCAGTCTAACCGGGATCGATGGCTACACCTTC. It encodes CASSLTGIDGYTF.

The chain recombines TRBV6-5 with TRBJ2-7; 9 nucleotides line up with TRBD1. The V and J ends lost 7 bases and 2 bases, in that order; junction bases with no gene match: 6. There are 14 residues in the CDR3. The germline CDR1 and CDR2 sequences are MNHEY and SVGAGI. The CDR3 region is CASKPGQGTYEQYF. For the CDR3, the DNA is TGTGCCAGCAAACCGGGACAGGGTACCTACGAGCAGTACTTC.

The V and J genes are TRBV5-1 and TRBJ2-1; 7 positions match TRBD1. The CDR3 spans 14 residues. V shed 0 bases, J shed 6 bases, and the junction held 3 bases outside the gene matches. Germline assignment: CDR1 SGHRS and CDR2 YFSETQ. The CDR3 is CASSLAPGGNEQFF. CDR3 nucleotide sequence: TGCGCCAGCAGCTTGGCTCCAGGGGGCAATGAGCAGTTCTTC.

The V and J genes are TRBV28 and TRBJ1-5; D unresolved. Germline V CDR1 and CDR2: MDHEN, SYDVKM. The CDR3 is 15 residues long. V was trimmed by 6 bases and J by 1 base, leaving 13 bases between them. Written as DNA, the CDR3 is TGTGCCAGCAGACCACAAGGAGAGAGCAATCAGCCCCAGCATTTT. Translating it yields CASRPQGESNQPQHF.

This clone was observed once. The chain joins TRBV5-1 to TRBJ1-1; no clear D gene. Germline V gives CDR1 SGHRS, CDR2 YFSETQ. The CDR3 is 15 amino acids. V lost 4 bases and J lost 6, with 19 bases in between. The CDR3, as DNA: TGCGCCAGCAGCGGAGACCGGGTCCCCGAGGCTGAAGCTTTCTTT. Protein: CASSGDRVPEAEAFF.

This chain connects TRBV27 to TRBJ1-1; 8 bases map to TRBD1. CDR1 and CDR2 from the germline V gene are MNHEY and SMNVEV (reference sequence). Losses at the gene ends were 6 bases for V and 6 bases for J; bases not matched to a gene: 6. The CDR3 covers 13 residues. The CDR3 sequence: CASSDTGGPEAFF. The CDR3 bases are TGTGCCAGCAGCGACACAGGGGGACCTGAAGCTTTCTTT.

This sequence joins TRBV7-6 and TRBJ2-7; D call uncertain. The CDR3 length is 13 residues. Germline V CDR1 and CDR2: SGHVS, FNYEAQ. Trimming stripped 5 bases from V and 6 bases from J, with 14 bases between. DNA of the CDR3: TGTGCCAGCAGCCCCTCTGGTAGAGGCGAGCAGTACTTC. Its translation is CASSPSGRGEQYF.